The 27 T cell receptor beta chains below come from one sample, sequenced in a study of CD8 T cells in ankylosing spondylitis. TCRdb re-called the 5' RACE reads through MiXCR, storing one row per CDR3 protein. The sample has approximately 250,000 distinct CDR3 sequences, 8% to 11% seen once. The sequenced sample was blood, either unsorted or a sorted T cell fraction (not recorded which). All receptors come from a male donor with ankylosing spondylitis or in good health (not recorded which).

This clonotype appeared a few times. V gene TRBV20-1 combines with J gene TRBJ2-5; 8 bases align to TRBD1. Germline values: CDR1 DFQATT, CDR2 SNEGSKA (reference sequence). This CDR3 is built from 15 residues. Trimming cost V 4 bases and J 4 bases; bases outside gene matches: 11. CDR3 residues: CSATPTGQARETQYF. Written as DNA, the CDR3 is TGCAGTGCTACCCCGACGGGACAGGCAAGAGAGACCCAGTACTTC.

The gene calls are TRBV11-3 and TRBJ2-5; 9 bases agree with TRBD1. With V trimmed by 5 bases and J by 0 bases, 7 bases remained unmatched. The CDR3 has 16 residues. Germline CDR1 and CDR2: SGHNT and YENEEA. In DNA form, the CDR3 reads TGTGCCAGCAGCAGTCCCGGGACAGGGTACCAAGAGACCCAGTACTTC. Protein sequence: CASSSPGTGYQETQYF.

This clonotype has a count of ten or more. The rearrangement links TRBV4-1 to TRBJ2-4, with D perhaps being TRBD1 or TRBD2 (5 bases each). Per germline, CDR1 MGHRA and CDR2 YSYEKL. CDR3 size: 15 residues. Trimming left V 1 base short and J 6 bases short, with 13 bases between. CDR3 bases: TGCGCCAGCAGCCAAGGGCTGGGGGTAGGAAACATTCAGTACTTC. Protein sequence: CASSQGLGVGNIQYF.

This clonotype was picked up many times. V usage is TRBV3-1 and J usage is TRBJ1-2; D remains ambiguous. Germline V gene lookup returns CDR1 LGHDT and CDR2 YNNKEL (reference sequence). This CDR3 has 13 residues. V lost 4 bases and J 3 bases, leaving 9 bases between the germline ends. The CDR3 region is CASSRGVYYGYTF. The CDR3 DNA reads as TGTGCCAGCAGCCGCGGGGTGTACTATGGCTACACCTTC.

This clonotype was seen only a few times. The CDR3 sequence: CASSDRGTEAFF. The CDR3 DNA reads TGTGCCAGCAGTGACAGGGGAACTGAAGCTTTCTTT. The V and J genes are TRBV5-4 and TRBJ1-1, with TRBD1 matching 8 bases. CDR3 length equals 12 residues. After removal of 5 bases from V and 5 bases from J, the junction contained 2 bases not matched to a gene. The germline V gene encodes CDR1 SGHNT and CDR2 YYREEE (reference sequence).

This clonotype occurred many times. The CDR3 DNA reads TGTGCCAGCAGCTTAGGCCTCCCGCCTGGAAACACCATATATTTT. Translation: CASSLGLPPGNTIYF. V gene TRBV13 combines with J gene TRBJ1-3; no clear D gene. CDR1 is PRHDT and CDR2 is FYEKMQ in the germline V gene (reference sequence). Trimming shortened V by 0 bases and J by 2 bases, and 8 bases separated the two germline ends. This CDR3 contains 15 residues.

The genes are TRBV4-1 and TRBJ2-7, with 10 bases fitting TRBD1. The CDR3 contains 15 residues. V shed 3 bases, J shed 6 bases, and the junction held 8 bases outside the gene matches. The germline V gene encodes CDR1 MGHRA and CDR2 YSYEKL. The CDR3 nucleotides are TGCGCCAGCAGCCAGCTGGGGGGACAGGGGATCGAGCAGTACTTC. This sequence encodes CASSQLGGQGIEQYF.

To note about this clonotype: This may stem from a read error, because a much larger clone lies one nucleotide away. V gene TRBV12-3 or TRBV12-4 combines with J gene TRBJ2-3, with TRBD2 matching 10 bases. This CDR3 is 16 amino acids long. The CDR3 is CASSLVAGGGTDTHYF. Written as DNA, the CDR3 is TGTGCCAGCAGTTTAGTAGCGGGGGGCGGCACAGATACGCACTATTTT.

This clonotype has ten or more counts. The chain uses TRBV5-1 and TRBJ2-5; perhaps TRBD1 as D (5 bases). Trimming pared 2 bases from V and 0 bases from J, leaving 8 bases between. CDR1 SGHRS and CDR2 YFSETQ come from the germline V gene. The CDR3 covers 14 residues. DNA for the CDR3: TGCGCCAGCAGCTTACAGGCAAACCAAGAGACCCAGTACTTC. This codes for CASSLQANQETQYF.

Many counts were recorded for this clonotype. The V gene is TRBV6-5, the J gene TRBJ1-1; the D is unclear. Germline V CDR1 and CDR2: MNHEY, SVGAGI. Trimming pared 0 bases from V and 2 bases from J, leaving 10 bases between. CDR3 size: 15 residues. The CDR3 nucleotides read TGTGCCAGCAGTTACTCAGGTAGTAAAAACACTGAAGCTTTCTTT. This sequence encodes CASSYSGSKNTEAFF.

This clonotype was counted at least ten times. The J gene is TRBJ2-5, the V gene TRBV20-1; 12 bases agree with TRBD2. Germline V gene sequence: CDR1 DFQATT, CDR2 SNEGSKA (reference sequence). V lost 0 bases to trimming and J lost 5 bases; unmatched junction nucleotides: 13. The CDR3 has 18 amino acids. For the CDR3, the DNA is TGCAGTGCTAGAGATAGAGCTAGCGGGAGGGGATTAAGGGAGACCCAGTACTTC. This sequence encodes CSARDRASGRGLRETQYF.

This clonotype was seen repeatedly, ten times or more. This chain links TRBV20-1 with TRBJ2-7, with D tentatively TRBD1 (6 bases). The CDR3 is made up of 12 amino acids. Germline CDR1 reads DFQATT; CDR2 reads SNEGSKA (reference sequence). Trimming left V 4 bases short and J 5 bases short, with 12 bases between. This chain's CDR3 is CSATAKGDEQYF. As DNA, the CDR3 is TGCAGTGCTACCGCTAAGGGGGACGAGCAGTACTTC.

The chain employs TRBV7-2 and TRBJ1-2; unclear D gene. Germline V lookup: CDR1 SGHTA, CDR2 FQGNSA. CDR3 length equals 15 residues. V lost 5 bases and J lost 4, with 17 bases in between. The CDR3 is CASSIKTDGPYGYTF. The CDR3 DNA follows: TGTGCCAGCAGCATAAAAACTGACGGACCCTATGGCTACACCTTC.

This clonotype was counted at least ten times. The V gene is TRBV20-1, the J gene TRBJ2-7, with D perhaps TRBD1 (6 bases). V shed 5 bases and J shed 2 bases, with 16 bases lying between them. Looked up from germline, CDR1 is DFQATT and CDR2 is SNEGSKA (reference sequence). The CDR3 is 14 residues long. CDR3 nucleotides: TGCAGTGCTTGGGACACCTCCGCGGCCTACGAGCAGTACTTC. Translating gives CSAWDTSAAYEQYF.

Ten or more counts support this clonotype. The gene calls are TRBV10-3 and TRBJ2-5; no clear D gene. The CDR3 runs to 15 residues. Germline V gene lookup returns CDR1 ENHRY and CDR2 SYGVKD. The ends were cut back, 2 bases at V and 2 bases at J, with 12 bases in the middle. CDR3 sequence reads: CAISEDALGQETQYF. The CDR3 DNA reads TGTGCCATCAGTGAGGACGCGTTAGGACAAGAGACCCAGTACTTC.

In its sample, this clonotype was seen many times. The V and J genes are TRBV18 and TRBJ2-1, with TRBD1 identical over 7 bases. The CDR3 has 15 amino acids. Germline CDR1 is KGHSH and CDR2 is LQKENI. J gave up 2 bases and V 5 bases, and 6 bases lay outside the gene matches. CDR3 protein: CASSTGGQPYNEQFF. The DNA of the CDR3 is TGTGCCAGCTCAACTGGGGGACAGCCCTACAATGAGCAGTTCTTC.

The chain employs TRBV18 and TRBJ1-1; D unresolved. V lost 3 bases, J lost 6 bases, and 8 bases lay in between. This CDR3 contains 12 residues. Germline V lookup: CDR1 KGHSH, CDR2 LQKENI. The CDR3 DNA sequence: TGTGCCAGCTCACCCCTGTTAGCTGAAGCTTTCTTT. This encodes CASSPLLAEAFF.

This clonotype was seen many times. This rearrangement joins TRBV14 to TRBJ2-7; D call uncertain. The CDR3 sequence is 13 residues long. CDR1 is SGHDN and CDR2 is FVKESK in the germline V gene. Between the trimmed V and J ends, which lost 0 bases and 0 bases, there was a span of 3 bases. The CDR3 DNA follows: TGTGCCAGCAGCCAAGATATCTCCTACGAGCAGTACTTC. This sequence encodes CASSQDISYEQYF. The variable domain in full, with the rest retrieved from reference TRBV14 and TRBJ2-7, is EAGVTQFPSHSVIEKGQTVTLRCDPISGHDNLYWYRRVMGKEIKFLLHFVKESKQDESGMPNNRFLAERTGGTYSTLKVQPAELEDSGVYFCASSQDISYEQYFGPGTRLTVT.

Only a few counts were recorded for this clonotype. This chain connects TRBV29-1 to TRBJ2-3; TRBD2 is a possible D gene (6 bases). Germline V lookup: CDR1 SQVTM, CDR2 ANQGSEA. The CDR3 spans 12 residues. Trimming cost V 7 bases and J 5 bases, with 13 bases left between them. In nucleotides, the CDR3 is TGCAGCGCCTCGGGGGTAGGAGATACGCAGTATTTT. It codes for CSASGVGDTQYF.

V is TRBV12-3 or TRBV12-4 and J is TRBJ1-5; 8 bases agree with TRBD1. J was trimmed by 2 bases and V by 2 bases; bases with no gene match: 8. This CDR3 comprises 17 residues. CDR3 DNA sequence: TGTGCCAGCAGTTTAACCCTCGGGACAGGTCGCAATCAGCCCCAGCATTTT. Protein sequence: CASSLTLGTGRNQPQHF.

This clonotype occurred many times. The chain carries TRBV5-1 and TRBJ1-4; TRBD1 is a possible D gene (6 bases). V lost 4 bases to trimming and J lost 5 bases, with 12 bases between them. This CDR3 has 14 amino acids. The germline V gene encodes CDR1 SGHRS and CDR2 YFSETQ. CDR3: CASSVTGTNEKLFF. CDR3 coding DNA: TGCGCCAGCAGCGTAACAGGGACCAATGAAAAACTGTTTTTT.

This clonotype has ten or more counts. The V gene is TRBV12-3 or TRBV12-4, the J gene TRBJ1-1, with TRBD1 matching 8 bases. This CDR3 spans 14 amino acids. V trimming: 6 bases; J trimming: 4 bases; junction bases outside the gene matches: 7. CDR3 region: CASRRQGRITEAFF. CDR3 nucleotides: TGTGCCAGCAGGAGACAGGGGAGGATCACTGAAGCTTTCTTT.

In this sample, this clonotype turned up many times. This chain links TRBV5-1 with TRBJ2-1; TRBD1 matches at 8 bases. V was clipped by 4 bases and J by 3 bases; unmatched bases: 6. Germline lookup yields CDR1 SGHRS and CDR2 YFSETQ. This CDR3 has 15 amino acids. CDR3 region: CASSPRTGNYNEQFF. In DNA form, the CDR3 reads TGCGCCAGCAGCCCGAGGACAGGGAACTACAATGAGCAGTTCTTC.

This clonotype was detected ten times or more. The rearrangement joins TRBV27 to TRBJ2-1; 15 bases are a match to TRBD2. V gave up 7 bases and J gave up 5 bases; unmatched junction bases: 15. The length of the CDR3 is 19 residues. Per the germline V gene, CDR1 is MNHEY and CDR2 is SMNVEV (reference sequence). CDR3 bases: TGTGCCAGCACCAGACTGCCTCCGGGACTAGCGGGGGGTAACAATGAGCAGTTCTTC. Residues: CASTRLPPGLAGGNNEQFF.

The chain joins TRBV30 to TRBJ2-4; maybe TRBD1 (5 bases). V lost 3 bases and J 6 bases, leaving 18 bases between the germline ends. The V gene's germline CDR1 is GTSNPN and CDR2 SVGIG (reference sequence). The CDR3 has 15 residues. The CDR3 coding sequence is TGTGCCTGGAGCCCTCGTAGGGGTCCGGGAAACATTCAGTACTTC. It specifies CAWSPRRGPGNIQYF.

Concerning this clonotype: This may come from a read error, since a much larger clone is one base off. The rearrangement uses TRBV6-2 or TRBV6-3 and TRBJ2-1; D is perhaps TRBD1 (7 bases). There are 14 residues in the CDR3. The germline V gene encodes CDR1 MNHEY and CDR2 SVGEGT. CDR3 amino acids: CVSRGAGAYNEQFF. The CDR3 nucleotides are TGTGTCAGCAGGGGGGCAGGGGCGTACAATGAGCAGTTCTTC.

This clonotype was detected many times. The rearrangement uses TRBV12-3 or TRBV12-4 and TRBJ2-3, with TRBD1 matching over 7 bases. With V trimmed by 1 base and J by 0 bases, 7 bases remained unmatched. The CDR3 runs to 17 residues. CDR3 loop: CASSLGRGQPSTDTQYF. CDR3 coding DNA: TGTGCCAGCAGTTTAGGCCGGGGACAGCCTAGCACAGATACGCAGTATTTT.